The next 26 T cell receptor beta chains were all read from a single sample in a study of control samples from healthy donors and cancer patients. Data came from immunoSEQ multiplex PCR; TCRdb stores just in-frame clones and leaves some out. The sample records 40,000 to 60,000 clones, roughly nine tenths being singletons. The sequenced material came from PBMCs. The receptors stem from a man aged 55 to 70 with head and neck cancer.

V and J are TRBV4-3 and TRBJ2-1; 11 positions match TRBD2. V shed 0 bases and J 4 bases; nucleotides not matched to a gene: 5. Germline CDR1 LGHNA, CDR2 YSLEER. CDR3 size: 17 residues. The DNA of the CDR3 is TGCGCCAGCAGCCAAGAAGCCGCTAGCGGGGGGTACAATGAGCAGTTCTTC. Its translation is CASSQEAASGGYNEQFF.

This rearrangement joins TRBV5-6 to TRBJ1-1; maybe TRBD1 (6 bases). Trimming removed 5 bases at V and 3 bases at J, with 14 bases between. The length of the CDR3 is 14 residues. The V gene's germline CDR1 is SGHDT and CDR2 YYEEEE. CDR3 DNA: TGTGCCAGCAGGTTGACAGGAGGGGACACTGAAGCTTTCTTT. Protein product: CASRLTGGDTEAFF.

This rearrangement joins TRBV18 to TRBJ1-3; possibly TRBD1 for D (6 bases). V was cut by 1 base and J by 3 bases, with 13 bases left in between. Germline-derived CDR1 and CDR2 are KGHSH and LQKENI. The CDR3 spans 16 residues. CDR3 nucleotides: TGTGCCAGCTCACCACGACCCGGGACATTTGGAAACACCATATATTTT. Translating it yields CASSPRPGTFGNTIYF.

This chain joins TRBV6-5 and TRBJ1-1, with D perhaps TRBD1 (5 bases). The CDR3 has 15 residues. Germline CDR1 and CDR2: MNHEY and SVGAGI. V lost 8 bases to trimming and J lost 4 bases, with 20 bases between them. CDR3: CASRRLSQGPTEAFF. The CDR3 DNA sequence: TGTGCCAGCCGCCGATTATCGCAGGGACCCACTGAAGCTTTCTTT.

The chain joins TRBV7-2 to TRBJ1-3; TRBD1 agrees at 7 bases. V lost 4 bases and J lost 1; bases outside the gene matches: 4. The CDR3 runs to 15 residues. Looked up from germline, CDR1 is SGHTA and CDR2 is FQGNSA. The CDR3 DNA reads as TGTGCCAGCAGCTCAGGGGGGTGGTCTGGAAACACCATATATTTT. This translates into CASSSGGWSGNTIYF.

The gene calls are TRBV4-3 and TRBJ2-1; no firm D call. Trimming took 1 base from V and 5 from J, leaving 6 bases between them. The CDR3 consists of 13 residues. Germline CDR1 is LGHNA and CDR2 is YSLEER. CDR3 nucleotide sequence: TGCGCCAGCAGCCAAGTGGTGCACAATGAGCAGTTCTTC. This codes for CASSQVVHNEQFF.

This clone was counted only a few times. CDR3 loop: CASSLRGVGGQFF. Here the CDR3 DNA reads TGTGCCAGCAGTCTAAGGGGTGTGGGTGGGCAGTTCTTC. The chain has TRBV12-3 or TRBV12-4 and TRBJ2-1, with D possibly TRBD1 on 5 matching bases. V shed 5 bases and J shed 12 bases, with 17 bases lying between them. The CDR3 consists of 13 residues.

This clone was picked up one time. The CDR3 region is CASSLWGGAHYEQYF. The CDR3 nucleotides are TGTGCCAGCAGTTTATGGGGCGGTGCTCACTACGAGCAGTACTTC. V usage is TRBV28 and J usage is TRBJ2-7; D not certain. Germline CDR1 is MDHEN and CDR2 is SYDVKM. Trimming stripped 0 bases from V and 3 bases from J, with 12 bases between. The CDR3 has 15 residues.

The chain uses TRBV28 and TRBJ2-4; 9 nucleotides match TRBD1. V dropped 6 bases and J dropped 3; count of bases not matched to a gene: 12. This CDR3 is 17 amino acids long. Germline V gene sequence: CDR1 MDHEN, CDR2 SYDVKM. The CDR3 region is CASSLLTGGGSKNIQYF. CDR3 DNA sequence: TGTGCCAGCAGCTTACTCACAGGGGGCGGAAGCAAAAACATTCAGTACTTC.

This clone was picked up a small number of times. The gene calls are TRBV7-2 and TRBJ2-4, with 8 positions matching TRBD1. Germline-derived CDR1 and CDR2 are SGHTA and FQGNSA. J gave up 3 bases and V 2 bases, and 15 bases lay outside the gene matches. The CDR3 is 19 amino acids. The chain's CDR3 is CASSLRGQAEANNKNIQYF. CDR3 DNA: TGTGCCAGCAGCTTACGGGGACAGGCTGAAGCCAATAACAAAAACATTCAGTACTTC.

The rearrangement joins TRBV7-9 to TRBJ2-5; maybe TRBD2 (5 bases). V lost 4 bases to trimming and J lost 4 bases, with 16 bases between them. Looked up from germline, CDR1 is SEHNR and CDR2 is FQNEAQ (reference sequence). This CDR3 spans 15 amino acids. The CDR3 region is CASSSEGYSAETQYF. The CDR3 nucleotides are TGTGCCAGCAGCTCCGAGGGATATTCCGCAGAGACCCAGTACTTC.

The chain carries TRBV7-9 and TRBJ1-6; D not certain. With 1 base removed from V and 2 bases from J, the gap between germline ends came to 9 bases. Germline-derived CDR1 and CDR2 are SEHNR and FQNEAQ (reference sequence). The CDR3 is made up of 16 amino acids. The CDR3 sequence is CASSLGGSTYNSPLHF. CDR3 sequence (DNA): TGTGCCAGCAGCTTAGGGGGATCGACCTATAATTCACCCCTCCACTTT.

The rearrangement uses TRBV27 and TRBJ1-6; D may be TRBD1 (5 bases). Trimming cost V 2 bases and J 9 bases, with 14 bases left between them. Germline V CDR1 and CDR2: MNHEY, SMNVEV (reference sequence). The CDR3 is made up of 15 amino acids. As DNA, the CDR3 is TGTGCCAGCAGTTTAGACCGGGGGAGGAGTTCACCCCTCCACTTT. Amino acids: CASSLDRGRSSPLHF.

The chain couples TRBV18 to TRBJ2-1; the match to TRBD1 covers 8 bases. The CDR3 loop spans 17 amino acids. Germline V CDR1 and CDR2: KGHSH, LQKENI. V gave up 1 base and J gave up 7 bases; unmatched junction bases: 12. CDR3 loop: CASSPQSRTGFKNEQFF. The DNA of the CDR3 is TGTGCCAGCTCACCACAGTCGAGGACAGGGTTTAAGAATGAGCAGTTCTTC. The full variable domain, completed using reference TRBV18 and TRBJ2-1, is NAGVMQNPRHLVRRRGQEARLRCSPMKGHSHVYWYRQLPEEGLKFMVYLQKENIIDESGMPKERFSAEFPKEGPSILRIQQVVRGDSAAYFCASSPQSRTGFKNEQFFGPGTRLTVL.

Notes on this clone: This sample includes further DNA sequences coding for the same CDR3. The chain employs TRBV11-2 and TRBJ2-7; TRBD2 is a possible D gene (6 bases). The germline V and J ends were trimmed by 0 bases and 6 bases, with 15 bases remaining between them. Germline V lookup: CDR1 SGHAT, CDR2 FQNNGV. The CDR3 extends over 15 amino acids. CDR3 DNA sequence: TGTGCCAGCAGCTTAGAGGGGGGTGCCGGGGGCGAGCAGTACTTC. It codes for CASSLEGGAGGEQYF.

This sequence joins TRBV11-2 and TRBJ2-1; 9 bases fit TRBD1. The junction had 5 bases not matched to a gene; V was cut back by 6 bases and J by 8 bases. Germline V gene data show CDR1 as SGHAT and CDR2 as FQNNGV. This CDR3 is built from 13 residues. CDR3 sequence reads: CASRGQGRDEQFF. The CDR3 DNA reads TGTGCCAGCAGAGGACAGGGGCGGGATGAGCAGTTCTTC. Using reference TRBV11-2 and TRBJ2-1 for the parts outside the CDR3, the full variable domain is EAGVAQSPRYKIIEKRQSVAFWCNPISGHATLYWYQQILGQGPKLLIQFQNNGVVDDSQLPKDRFSAERLKGVDSTLKIQPAKLEDSAVYLCASRGQGRDEQFFGPGTRLTVL.

The DNA of the CDR3 is TGTGCCAGCAGCTTATTCGGGGTTAGCTCCTACGAGCAGTACTTC. This encodes CASSLFGVSSYEQYF. This rearrangement joins TRBV7-9 to TRBJ2-7, with D possibly being TRBD2 (5 bases). The CDR3 runs to 15 residues. Germline assignment: CDR1 SEHNR and CDR2 FQNEAQ (reference sequence). V gave up 2 bases and J gave up 0 bases, with 11 bases separating them.

The sample holds a few counts of this clone. This rearrangement joins TRBV27 to TRBJ1-1, with a weak D call TRBD1 (5 bases). The V gene's germline CDR1 is MNHEY and CDR2 SMNVEV (reference sequence). V lost 0 bases to trimming and J lost 7 bases, with 12 bases between them. The CDR3 covers 14 residues. The CDR3 nucleotides read TGTGCCAGCAGTTTATCGGGACTGAACCGTGAAGCTTTCTTT. Its translation: CASSLSGLNREAFF.

CDR3 region: CASSWGLADNEQFF. In DNA form, the CDR3 reads TGCGCCAGCAGCTGGGGACTAGCGGACAATGAGCAGTTCTTC. The chain links TRBV5-1 to TRBJ2-1; TRBD2 agrees at 11 bases. With V trimmed by 3 bases and J by 5 bases, 1 base remained unmatched. CDR3 length: 14 amino acids. The germline CDR1 and CDR2 sequences are SGHRS and YFSETQ. Full variable domain (rest looked up from reference TRBV5-1 and TRBJ2-1): KAGVTQTPRYLIKTRGQQVTLSCSPISGHRSVSWYQQTPGQGLQFLFEYFSETQRNKGNFPGRFSGRQFSNSRSEMNVSTLELGDSALYLCASSWGLADNEQFFGPGTRLTVL.

The V call is TRBV13, the J call TRBJ1-6; no clear D. Germline-derived CDR1 and CDR2 are PRHDT and FYEKMQ (reference sequence). The CDR3 length is 16 residues. V was cut by 3 bases and J by 5 bases, with 14 bases left in between. In DNA, the CDR3 is TGTGCCAGCAGCTTCGAAGGCTCTGTAAATAATTCACCCCTCCACTTT. It translates to CASSFEGSVNNSPLHF.

The genes are TRBV6-1 and TRBJ1-3; D perhaps matches TRBD1 (5 bases). Germline V gene sequence: CDR1 MNHNS, CDR2 SASEGT. The CDR3 sequence is 15 residues long. V lost 1 base, J lost 8 bases, and 15 bases lay in between. CDR3 DNA: TGTGCCAGCAGTGAAGGTCCAGGGTGCCAGTACACCATATATTTT. Protein: CASSEGPGCQYTIYF.

V and J are TRBV5-7 and TRBJ2-3; 9 bases line up with TRBD1. TRBV5-7 is an open reading frame, and its role is uncertain. Germline trimming cut 5 bases from V and 2 bases from J; bases unmatched to any gene: 6. This CDR3 region has 15 residues. CDR3 loop: CASSSGQGTTDTQYF. The CDR3 DNA is TGTGCCAGCAGTTCCGGACAGGGGACCACAGATACGCAGTATTTT.

The rearrangement joins TRBV5-1 to TRBJ1-3; TRBD1 matches at 8 bases. CDR3 size: 17 residues. V lost 1 base to trimming and J lost 4 bases; unmatched junction nucleotides: 10. CDR1 SGHRS and CDR2 YFSETQ come from the germline V gene. The CDR3 DNA sequence: TGCGCCAGCAGCTTGAACGGCCAGGGGGCGTCAGGAAACACCATATATTTT. It encodes CASSLNGQGASGNTIYF.

The V call is TRBV19, the J call TRBJ1-6; D not certain. Per the germline V gene, CDR1 is LNHDA and CDR2 is SQIVND (reference sequence). The V end was cut by 5 bases, the J end by 9 bases, with 23 bases between. This CDR3 has 17 amino acids. For the CDR3, the DNA is TGTGCCAGTAGTCCTACCTTCTCGGGGATAAGGATTTCACCCCTCCACTTT. Translating it yields CASSPTFSGIRISPLHF.

The rearrangement joins TRBV4-1 to TRBJ2-5; 11 bases match TRBD2. V shed 0 bases, J shed 5 bases, and the junction held 11 bases outside the gene matches. The CDR3 length is 18 residues. CDR1 MGHRA and CDR2 YSYEKL come from the germline V gene. CDR3 coding DNA: TGCGCCAGCAGCCAAGACCCCCCGGGACTAGCGGCGCGGGAGACCCAGTACTTC. Protein product: CASSQDPPGLAARETQYF.

The V and J genes are TRBV2 and TRBJ2-1; 9 nucleotides line up with TRBD2. CDR1 and CDR2 (germline): SNHLY, FYNNEI. There are 15 residues in the CDR3. Losses at the gene ends were 5 bases for V and 4 bases for J; bases not matched to a gene: 6. The CDR3 spells CASSFSGGAYNEQFF. As DNA, the CDR3 is TGTGCCAGCAGTTTTAGCGGGGGAGCTTACAATGAGCAGTTCTTC.